This T cell receptor (beta chain) comes out of a study of blood T cell repertoires in COVID-19 (dated by TCRdb to 2020 to 2021). For context, the study as a whole: Samples from collaborators originated in the United States, Italy and Spain and spanned both the acute and convalescent phases of COVID-19. Deeply sampled blood TCRbeta repertoires from subjects exposed to, actively infected with, or recovered from COVID-19 were included in the dataset. Samples were obtained from the ongoing ImmuneRACE study (first 160 participants) and from over a thousand subjects provided by 6 global collaborators. The repertoires were released in a freely available public database meant as a resource for research on the immune response to SARS-CoV-2. The material from the prospective study consisted of cDNA or gDNA derived from T cells, B-cell-depleted T cells, or PBMCs. Nearly every sample came with metadata listing a de-identified subject ID, COVID-19 status, age in years and sex. Where HLA class I and class II types were available, the types were taken from metadata supplied by the sample provider, not from assay-based typing. Overall study results and their limits: How much clinical and demographic metadata was included differed by source and by participant, and the metadata was provided uncurated.

The germline V gene (reference sequence) provides CDR1 MNHEY and CDR2 SMNVEV. The germline V end is reduced by 1 base and the J end by 10 bases; junction bases left unmatched: 8. Reading from cysteine to phenylalanine, the CDR3 counts 16 amino acids. The sequence is cut down to CDR3 DNA, 48 bases in frame from base 1. Details on this clone: Its binding antigen is unknown. No base quality values were provided; no much bigger clone lies one nucleotide off.

The immunoSEQ Assay, a bias-controlled multiplex PCR, was used to amplify TCRbeta CDR3 regions from genomic DNA. From the authors' description of their analysis: The number of nucleated cells in each sample was estimated by amplification of reference gene primers within the assay. To quantify the absolute abundance of each unique TCRbeta CDR3 rearrangement, sequence reads were collapsed and filtered. For each sample, productive Simpson clonality was calculated as the square root of Simpson's diversity index across productive rearrangements. TCRdb obtained this table from immuneACCESS and retained in-frame rearrangements with V and J assigned. These tables miss some clones; where compared with another copy, unresolved V genes account for less than half of the shortfall, and the remainder is unexplained. Clonal size and the V and J genes are those of that table, whereas D and trimming came from the DNA. This sample lists roughly 310,000 clones; about nine tenths were detected once. The top ten clones comprise 9.5% of the sample.

Participants in the prospective study were enrolled through a virtual design, were aged 18 to 89 years, and lived in about 25 United States geographic areas. In the prospective study, participants were assigned to cohorts based on the clinical history participants reported in a screening survey and a study questionnaire. For ImmuneRACE Cohort 3, a participant was defined as recovered based on two consecutive negative NP/OP PCR tests, clearance by a healthcare professional, or resolution of symptoms. In the prospective study, whole blood, serum and a nasopharyngeal or oropharyngeal swab were collected from each participant by mobile phlebotomists. Prospective study participants could optionally give additional blood draws and questionnaires over an approximately two-month period. Blood samples from the prospective study were shipped frozen or at room temperature prior to DNA extraction.

The chain is encoded by TRBV27 joined to TRBJ1-6; 9 central nucleotides agree with TRBD1. The source is a woman in her forties who had recovered from COVID-19. Sequencing was performed on PBMCs or T cells enriched from blood (not recorded which). The DNA is TGTGCCAGCAGTTTATGGGGACAGGGAAAGGAATCACCCCTCCACTTT. Its translation is CASSLWGQGKESPLHF.